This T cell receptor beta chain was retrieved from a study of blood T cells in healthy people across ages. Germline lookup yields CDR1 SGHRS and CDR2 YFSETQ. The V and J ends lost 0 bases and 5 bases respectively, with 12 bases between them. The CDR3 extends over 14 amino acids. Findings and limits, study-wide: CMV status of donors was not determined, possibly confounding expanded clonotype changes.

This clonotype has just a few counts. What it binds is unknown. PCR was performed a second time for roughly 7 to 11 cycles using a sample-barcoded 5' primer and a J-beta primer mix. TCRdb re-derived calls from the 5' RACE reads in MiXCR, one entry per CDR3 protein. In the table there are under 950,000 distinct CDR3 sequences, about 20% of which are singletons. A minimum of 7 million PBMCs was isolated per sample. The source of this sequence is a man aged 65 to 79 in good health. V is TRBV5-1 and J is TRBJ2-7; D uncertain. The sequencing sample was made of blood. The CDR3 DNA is TGCGCCAGCAGCTTGGAGTCAGGTAGGGACGAGCAGTACTTC. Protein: CASSLESGRDEQYF.